This TCR beta chain was observed in a study of T cell repertoires in cytomegalovirus infection. About the study: CMV epitopes in the study were HLA-C-restricted (recently identified) and HLA-B-restricted (well studied). Through public TCR beta signatures, both CMV infection and matching HLA type were indicated. Study findings and constraints: Cumulated frequencies of public TCR beta families served to identify carriers of CMV plus the relevant HLA.

TCRdb called the reads again in MiXCR, with one record for every CDR3 protein. The table includes hundreds of thousands of distinct CDR3 sequences, 25% to 35% detected once. As to this clonotype: The antigen is unknown.

The clonotype originates from a human donor in good health (CMV status not recorded). Some clones in this sample may be carry-over from other donors' samples. The source material was cultured PBMCs, sampled from culture after CMV antigen stimulation.

The CDR3 DNA reads as TGTGCCAGCATCTGGAGCAGGCTAGCGGGAGCCTCTTCCTACAATGAGCAGTTCTTC. Translated: CASIWSRLAGASSYNEQFF. The chain carries TRBV25-1 and TRBJ2-1, with 10 bases fitting TRBD2. V dropped 7 bases and J dropped 1; count of bases not matched to a gene: 16. The CDR3 extends over 19 amino acids. Per the germline V gene, CDR1 is MGHDK and CDR2 is SYGVNS.